This T cell receptor (beta chain) was retrieved from a study of response to subunit inactivated influenza vaccine. One entry per CDR3 protein results from TCRdb running MiXCR on the RT-PCR reads. The profile covers about 700,000 distinct CDR3 sequences, with about 15% appearing a single time and roughly 6.4% taken by the ten largest. With respect to this clonotype: Its matching antigen is unknown.

Overall study findings and caveats: The authors proposed limited new T cell recruitment per seasonal influenza vaccination.

CDR1 and CDR2 (germline): SNHLY, FYNNEI. Trimming cost V 7 bases and J 3 bases, with 16 bases left between them. This CDR3 comprises 14 residues. J is TRBJ2-7 and V is TRBV2, with D perhaps TRBD1 (8 bases). The TCR comes from a man between 45 and 60 years old who received an inactivated influenza vaccine. Material: PBMCs from blood, obtained less than 15 days before vaccination. CDR3 sequence (DNA): TGTGCCAGCAAAGTACAGGGGGGGCTCTACGAGCAGTACTTC. Amino acids: CASKVQGGLYEQYF.